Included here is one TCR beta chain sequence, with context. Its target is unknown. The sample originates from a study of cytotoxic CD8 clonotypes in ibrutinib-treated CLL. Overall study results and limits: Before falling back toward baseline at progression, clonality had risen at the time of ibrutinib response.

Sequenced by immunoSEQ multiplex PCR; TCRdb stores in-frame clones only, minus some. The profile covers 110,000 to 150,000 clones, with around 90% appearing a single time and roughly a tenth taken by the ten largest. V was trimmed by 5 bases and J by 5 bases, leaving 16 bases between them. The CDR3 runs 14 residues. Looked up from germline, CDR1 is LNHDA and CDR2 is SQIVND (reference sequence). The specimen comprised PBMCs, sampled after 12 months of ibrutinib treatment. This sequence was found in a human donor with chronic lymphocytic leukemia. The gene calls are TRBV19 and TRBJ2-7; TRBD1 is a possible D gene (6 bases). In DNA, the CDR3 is TGTGCCAGTAGTCCAACAGGGCTTAGGAACGAGCAGTACTTC. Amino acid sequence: CASSPTGLRNEQYF.